These T cell receptor beta chains were read from a single sample in a study of blood T cell repertoires in COVID-19. Assay used: immunoSEQ multiplex PCR; TCRdb lists only in-frame clones, some missing. This table has a few hundred thousand clones, around 88% appearing once. The sequenced sample consisted of PBMCs or T cells enriched from blood (not recorded which). All receptors come from a woman in her 30s who had been exposed to COVID-19. CDR3s leave out the opening cysteine and the closing phenylalanine or tryptophan. The D gene is left open where the match is weak.

j_call v_call d_call cdr3_aa
TRBJ1-2 TRBV12-3/TRBV12-4 - ASSLNSLYGYT
TRBJ1-4 TRBV4-2 - ASSQESSPGANEKLF
TRBJ1-2 TRBV5-1 TRBD1 ASSLATGRGYT
TRBJ1-1 TRBV24-1 TRBD1 ASPTGGTEAF
TRBJ2-2 TRBV10-2 TRBD1 ASRGTASNTGELF
TRBJ2-2 TRBV10-1 - ASSEGHRVRTGELF
TRBJ2-3 TRBV7-2 TRBD2 ASSFLAGGPATDTQY
TRBJ1-1 TRBV3-1/TRBV3-2 TRBD1 ASSPVRGLGNTEAF
TRBJ1-2 TRBV18 TRBD1 ASSPGILQGGSYGYT
TRBJ1-4 TRBV3-1/TRBV3-2 TRBD1 ASSPGQGASNEKLF
TRBJ1-2 TRBV6-5 - ASSSPKLGHGYT
TRBJ1-5 TRBV10-1 - ASTGHLNSNQPQH
TRBJ1-2 TRBV7-2 - ASSPLKGYT
TRBJ1-1 TRBV4-1 - ASSQGWPASEAF
TRBJ2-7 TRBV5-1 TRBD2 ASSLGTSGYEQY
TRBJ1-6 TRBV10-3 - AISRVNSPLH
TRBJ2-3 TRBV10-2 TRBD2 ASRGPWTSGGARTDTQY
TRBJ1-2 TRBV27 TRBD1 ASRRTGGELSYGYT
TRBJ2-2 TRBV7-8 - ASSLVAAGELF
TRBJ2-1 TRBV29-1 TRBD2 SVVRGGGYNEQF
TRBJ2-2 TRBV14 TRBD1 ASSPPGTGVTGELF
TRBJ2-3 TRBV12-5 TRBD1 ASAPQGRARQDTDTQY
TRBJ1-1 TRBV5-1 - ASSRGGAEAF
TRBJ1-5 TRBV6-1 - ASSEFVDYSNQPQH
TRBJ1-3 TRBV30 TRBD1 AWTGQNGNTIY
TRBJ2-6 TRBV27 TRBD1 ASKGATGANVLT
TRBJ2-3 TRBV3-1/TRBV3-2 TRBD2 ASSPLAGRATQY
TRBJ1-2 TRBV20-1 - SASDRSAGYT
TRBJ2-1 TRBV5-6 - ASSLGTSYNEQF
TRBJ1-4 TRBV19 - ASSLHRVGEKLF
TRBJ1-4 TRBV5-8 TRBD1 ASRPRTGNNEKLF
TRBJ2-2 TRBV7-6 - ASSLLFPTGELF
TRBJ1-2 TRBV10-2 - ASSSSGFYGYT
TRBJ2-3 TRBV7-2 - ASSPYPDTQY
TRBJ1-4 TRBV9 - ASSVGHTTTNEKLF
TRBJ1-6 TRBV3-1/TRBV3-2 TRBD1 ASSQGATGTGASPLH
TRBJ1-6 TRBV18 - ASRITVSYNSPLH
TRBJ1-1 TRBV6-5 TRBD1 ASSHRQGGAF
TRBJ2-2 TRBV2 - ASSEGAGENTGELF
TRBJ2-1 TRBV7-5 - ARSLGEGQGPWSSYNEQF